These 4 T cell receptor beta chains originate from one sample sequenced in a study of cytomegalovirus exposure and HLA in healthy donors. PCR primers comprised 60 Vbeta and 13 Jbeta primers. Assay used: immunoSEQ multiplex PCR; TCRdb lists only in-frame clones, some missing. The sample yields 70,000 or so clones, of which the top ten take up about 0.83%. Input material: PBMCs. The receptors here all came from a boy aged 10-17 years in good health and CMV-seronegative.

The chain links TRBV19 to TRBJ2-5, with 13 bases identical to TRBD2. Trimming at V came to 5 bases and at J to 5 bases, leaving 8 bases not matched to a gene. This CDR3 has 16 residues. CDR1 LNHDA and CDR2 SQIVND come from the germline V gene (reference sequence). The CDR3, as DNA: TGTGCCAGTAGTGAATTACTAGCGGGAGGGCGGGAGACCCAGTACTTC. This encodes CASSELLAGGRETQYF.

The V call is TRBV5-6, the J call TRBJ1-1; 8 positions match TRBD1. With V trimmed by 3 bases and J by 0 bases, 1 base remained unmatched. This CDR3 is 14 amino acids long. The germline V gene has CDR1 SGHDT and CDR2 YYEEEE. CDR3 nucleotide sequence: TGTGCCAGCAGCTGGGACAGGATGAACACTGAAGCTTTCTTT. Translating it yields CASSWDRMNTEAFF.

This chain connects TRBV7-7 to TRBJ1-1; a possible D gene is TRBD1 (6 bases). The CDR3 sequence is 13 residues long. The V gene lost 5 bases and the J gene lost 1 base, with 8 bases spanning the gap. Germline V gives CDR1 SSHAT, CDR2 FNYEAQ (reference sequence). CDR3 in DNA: TGTGCCAGCAGCCTGGGACAGAACACTGAAGCTTTCTTT. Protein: CASSLGQNTEAFF.

CDR3 DNA sequence: TGTGCCAGCACTACAGGGGGCCTCACTGAAGCTTTCTTT. Its translation: CASTTGGLTEAFF. V and J are TRBV2 and TRBJ1-1; the match to TRBD1 covers 9 bases. The CDR3 loop spans 13 amino acids. The J segment lost 4 bases and the V segment lost 7 bases, leaving 4 bases of the junction unmatched. Germline V lookup: CDR1 SNHLY, CDR2 FYNNEI.